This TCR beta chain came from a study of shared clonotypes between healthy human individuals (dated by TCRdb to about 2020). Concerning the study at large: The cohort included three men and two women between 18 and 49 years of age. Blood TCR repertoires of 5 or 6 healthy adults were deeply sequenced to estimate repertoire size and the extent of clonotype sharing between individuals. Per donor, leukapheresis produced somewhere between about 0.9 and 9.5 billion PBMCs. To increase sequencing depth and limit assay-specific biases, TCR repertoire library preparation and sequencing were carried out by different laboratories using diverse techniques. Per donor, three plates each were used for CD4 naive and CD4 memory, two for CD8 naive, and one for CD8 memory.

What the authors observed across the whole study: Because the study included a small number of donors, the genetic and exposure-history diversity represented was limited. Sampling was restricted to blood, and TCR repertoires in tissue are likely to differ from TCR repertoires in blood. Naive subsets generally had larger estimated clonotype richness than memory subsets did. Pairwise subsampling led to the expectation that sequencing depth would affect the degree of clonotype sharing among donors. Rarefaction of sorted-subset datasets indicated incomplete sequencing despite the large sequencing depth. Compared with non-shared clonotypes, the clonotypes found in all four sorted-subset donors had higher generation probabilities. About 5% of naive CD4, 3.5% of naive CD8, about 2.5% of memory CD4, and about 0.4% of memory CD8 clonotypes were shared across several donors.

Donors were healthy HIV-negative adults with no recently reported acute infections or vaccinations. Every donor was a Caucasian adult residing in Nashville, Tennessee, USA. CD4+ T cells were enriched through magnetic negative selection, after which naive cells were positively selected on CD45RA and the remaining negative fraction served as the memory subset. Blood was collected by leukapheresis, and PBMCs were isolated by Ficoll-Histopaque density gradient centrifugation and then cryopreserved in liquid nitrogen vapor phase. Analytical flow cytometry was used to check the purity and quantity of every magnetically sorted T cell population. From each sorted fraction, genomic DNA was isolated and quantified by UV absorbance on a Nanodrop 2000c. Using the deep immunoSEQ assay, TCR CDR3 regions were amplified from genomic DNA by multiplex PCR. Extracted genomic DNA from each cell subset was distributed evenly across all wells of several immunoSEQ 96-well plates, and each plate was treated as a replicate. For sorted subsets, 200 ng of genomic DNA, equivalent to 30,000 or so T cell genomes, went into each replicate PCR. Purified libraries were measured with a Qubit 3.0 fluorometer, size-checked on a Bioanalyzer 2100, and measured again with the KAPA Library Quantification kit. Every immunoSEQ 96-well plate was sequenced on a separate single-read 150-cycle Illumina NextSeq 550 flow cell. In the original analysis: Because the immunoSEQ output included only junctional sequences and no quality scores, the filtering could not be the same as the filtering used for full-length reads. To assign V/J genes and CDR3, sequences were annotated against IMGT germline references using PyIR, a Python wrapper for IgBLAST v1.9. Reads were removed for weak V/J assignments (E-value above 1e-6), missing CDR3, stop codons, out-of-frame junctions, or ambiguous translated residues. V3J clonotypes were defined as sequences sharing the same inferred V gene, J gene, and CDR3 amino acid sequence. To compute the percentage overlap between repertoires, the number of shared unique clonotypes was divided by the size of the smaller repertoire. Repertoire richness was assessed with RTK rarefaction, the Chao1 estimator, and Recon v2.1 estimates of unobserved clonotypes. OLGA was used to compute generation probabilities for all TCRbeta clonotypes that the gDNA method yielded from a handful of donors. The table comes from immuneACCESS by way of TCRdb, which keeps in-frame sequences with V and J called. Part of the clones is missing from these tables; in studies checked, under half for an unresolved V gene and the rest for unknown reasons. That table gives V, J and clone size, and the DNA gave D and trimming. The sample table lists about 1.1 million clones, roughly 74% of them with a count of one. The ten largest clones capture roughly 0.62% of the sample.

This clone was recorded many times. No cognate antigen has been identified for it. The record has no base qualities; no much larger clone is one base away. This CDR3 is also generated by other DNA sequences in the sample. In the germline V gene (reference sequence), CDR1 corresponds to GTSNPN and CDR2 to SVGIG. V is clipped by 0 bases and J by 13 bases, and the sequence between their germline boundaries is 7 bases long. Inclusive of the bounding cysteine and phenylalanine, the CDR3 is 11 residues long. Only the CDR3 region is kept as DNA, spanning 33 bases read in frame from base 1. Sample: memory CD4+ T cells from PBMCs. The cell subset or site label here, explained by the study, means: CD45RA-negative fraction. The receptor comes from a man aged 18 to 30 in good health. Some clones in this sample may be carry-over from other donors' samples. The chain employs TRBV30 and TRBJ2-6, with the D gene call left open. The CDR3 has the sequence CAWSVTEVLTF. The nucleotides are TGTGCCTGGAGTGTAACAGAAGTCCTGACTTTC.